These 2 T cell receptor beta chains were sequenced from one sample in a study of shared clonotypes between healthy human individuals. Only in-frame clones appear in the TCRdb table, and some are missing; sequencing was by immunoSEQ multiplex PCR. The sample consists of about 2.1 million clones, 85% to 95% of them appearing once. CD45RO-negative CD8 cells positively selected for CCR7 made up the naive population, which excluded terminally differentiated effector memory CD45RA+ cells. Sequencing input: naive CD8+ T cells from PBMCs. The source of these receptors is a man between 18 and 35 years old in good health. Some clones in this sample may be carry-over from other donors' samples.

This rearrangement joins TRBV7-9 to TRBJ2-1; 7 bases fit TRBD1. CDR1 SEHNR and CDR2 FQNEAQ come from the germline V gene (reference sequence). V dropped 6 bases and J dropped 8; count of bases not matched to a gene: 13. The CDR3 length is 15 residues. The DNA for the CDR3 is TGTGCCAGCAGTAGGAGACAGGGATTGGGCGATGAGCAGTTCTTC. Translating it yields CASSRRQGLGDEQFF. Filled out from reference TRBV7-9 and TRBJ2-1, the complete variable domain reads DTGVSQNPRHKITKRGQNVTFRCDPISEHNRLYWYRQTLGQGPEFLTYFQNEAQLEKSRLLSDRFSAERPKGSFSTLEIQRTEQGDSAMYLCASSRRQGLGDEQFFGPGTRLTVL.

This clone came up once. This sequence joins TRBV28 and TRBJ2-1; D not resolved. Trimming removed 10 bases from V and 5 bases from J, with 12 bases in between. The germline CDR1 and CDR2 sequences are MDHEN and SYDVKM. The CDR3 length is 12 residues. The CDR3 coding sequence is TGTGCCACCCCCAGCAAGAACAATGAGCAGTTCTTC. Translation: CATPSKNNEQFF.